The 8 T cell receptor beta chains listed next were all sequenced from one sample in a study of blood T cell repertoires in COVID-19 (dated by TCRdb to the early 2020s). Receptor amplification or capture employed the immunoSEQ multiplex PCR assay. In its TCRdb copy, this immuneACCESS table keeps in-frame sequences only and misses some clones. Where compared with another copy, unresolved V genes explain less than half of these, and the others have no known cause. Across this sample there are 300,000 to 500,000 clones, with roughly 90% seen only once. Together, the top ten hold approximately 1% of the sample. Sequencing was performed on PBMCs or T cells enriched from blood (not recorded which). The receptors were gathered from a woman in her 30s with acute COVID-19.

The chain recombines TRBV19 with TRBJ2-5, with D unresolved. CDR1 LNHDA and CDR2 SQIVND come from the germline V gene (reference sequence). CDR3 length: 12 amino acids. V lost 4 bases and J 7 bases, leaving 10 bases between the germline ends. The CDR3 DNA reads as TGTGCCAGTAGTACCTCTCCGGGGACCCAGTACTTC. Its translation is CASSTSPGTQYF. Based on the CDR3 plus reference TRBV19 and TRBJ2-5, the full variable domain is DGGITQSPKYLFRKEGQNVTLSCEQNLNHDAMYWYRQDPGQGLRLIYYSQIVNDFQKGDIAEGYSVSREKKESFPLTVTSAQKNPTAFYLCASSTSPGTQYFGPGTRLLVL.

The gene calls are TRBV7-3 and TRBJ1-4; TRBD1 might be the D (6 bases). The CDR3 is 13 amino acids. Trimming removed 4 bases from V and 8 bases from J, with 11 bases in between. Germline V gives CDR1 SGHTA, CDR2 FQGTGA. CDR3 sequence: CASSSRGGEKLFF. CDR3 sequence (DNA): TGTGCCAGCAGCTCCAGGGGTGGCGAAAAACTGTTTTTT. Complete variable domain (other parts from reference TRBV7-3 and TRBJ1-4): GAGVSQTPSNKVTEKGKYVELRCDPISGHTALYWYRQSLGQGPEFLIYFQGTGAADDSGLPNDRFFAVRPEGSVSTLKIQRTERGDSAVYLCASSSRGGEKLFFGSGTQLSVL.

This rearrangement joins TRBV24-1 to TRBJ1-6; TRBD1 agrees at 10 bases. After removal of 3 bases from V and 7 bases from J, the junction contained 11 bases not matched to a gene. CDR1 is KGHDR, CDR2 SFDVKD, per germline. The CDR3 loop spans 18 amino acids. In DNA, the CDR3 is TGTGCCACCAGTGATACTCCCTCTCCGGGACAGGGGAATTCACCCCTCCACTTT. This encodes CATSDTPSPGQGNSPLHF.

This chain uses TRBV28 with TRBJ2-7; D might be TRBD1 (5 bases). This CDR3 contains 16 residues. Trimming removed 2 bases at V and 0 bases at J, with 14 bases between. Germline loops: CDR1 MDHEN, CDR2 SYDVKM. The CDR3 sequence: CASSLEGRVDSYEQYF. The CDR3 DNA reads TGTGCCAGCAGTTTAGAAGGCAGGGTGGACTCCTACGAGCAGTACTTC. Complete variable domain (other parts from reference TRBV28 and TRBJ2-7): DVKVTQSSRYLVKRTGEKVFLECVQDMDHENMFWYRQDPGLGLRLIYFSYDVKMKEKGDIPEGYSVSREKKERFSLILESASTNQTSMYLCASSLEGRVDSYEQYFGPGTRLTVT.

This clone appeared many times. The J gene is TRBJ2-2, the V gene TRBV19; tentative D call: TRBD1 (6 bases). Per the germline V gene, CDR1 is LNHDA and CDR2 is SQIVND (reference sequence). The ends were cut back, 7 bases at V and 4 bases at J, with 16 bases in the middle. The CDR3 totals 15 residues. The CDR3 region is CASTLGGSGTGELFF. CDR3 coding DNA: TGTGCCAGTACCCTAGGGGGTTCGGGCACCGGGGAGCTGTTTTTT.

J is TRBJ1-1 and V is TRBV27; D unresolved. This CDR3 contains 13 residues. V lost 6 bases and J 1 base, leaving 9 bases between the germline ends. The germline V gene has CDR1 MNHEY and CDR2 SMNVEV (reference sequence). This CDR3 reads CASRNRQNTEAFF. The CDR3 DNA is TGTGCCAGCAGGAACCGACAGAACACTGAAGCTTTCTTT.

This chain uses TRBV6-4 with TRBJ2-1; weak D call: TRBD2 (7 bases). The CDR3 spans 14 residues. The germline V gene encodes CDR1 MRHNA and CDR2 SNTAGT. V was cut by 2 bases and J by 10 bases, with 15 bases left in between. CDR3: CASSDGAAGAEQFF. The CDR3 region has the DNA TGTGCCAGCAGTGACGGAGCGGCGGGGGCAGAGCAGTTCTTC.

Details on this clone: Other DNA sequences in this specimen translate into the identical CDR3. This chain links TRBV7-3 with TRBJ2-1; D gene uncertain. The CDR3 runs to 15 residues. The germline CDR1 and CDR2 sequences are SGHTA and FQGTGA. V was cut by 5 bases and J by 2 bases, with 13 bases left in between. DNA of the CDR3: TGTGCCAGCAGCCCCCAGCTTAGCCCCTACAATGAGCAGTTCTTC. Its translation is CASSPQLSPYNEQFF.